This T cell receptor (beta chain) was identified during a study of CD8+ T cells in alopecia areata. Study information: Transfer of skin from roughly 6-12-month-old C3H/HeJ graft donors with spontaneous alopecia was made to roughly 6-11-week-old female C3H/HeJ mice.

The J segment lost 0 bases and the V segment lost 3 bases, leaving 12 bases of the junction unmatched. The germline V gene has CDR1 NNHDY and CDR2 SYVADS. This CDR3 spans 17 amino acids. This clone was counted between two and nine times. Its cognate antigen is unknown. Gene names are the mouse ones. The read ends 4 residues early relative to the CDR3; the germline J gene fills the gap. Researchers sorted pooled cutaneous lymph node cells on the basis of CD4, CD8alpha, NKG2D, NKG2ACE and other markers. Findings and limits, study-wide: Scalp sample sequencing also detects resident alphabeta T cells of normal skin.

Extraction of RNA preceded its reverse transcription into cDNA, which served as the sequencing template. Libraries were prepared by immunoSEQ multiplex PCR; TCRdb keeps only in-frame clonotypes and omits some of them. The table lists more than 250,000 clones, with no singletons. The specimen was CD4+ T cells sorted from a lymph node. The chain is built from TRBV13-3 and TRBJ2-7; 7 bases are a match to TRBD2. This TCR was recovered from a C3H/HeJ mouse with alopecia areata. Mouse MHC haplotype: H2-k. This chain's CDR3 is CASSGPSQLGYSYEQYF. CDR3 DNA (partial): TGTGCCAGCAGTGGGCCCTCACAACTGGGGTACTCCTAT.